The 14 T cell receptor beta chains below all came from one sample that was sequenced in a study of blood T cell repertoires in COVID-19. The method was immunoSEQ multiplex PCR; TCRdb's version includes in-frame clones alone and lacks a portion of them. In the table there are 150,000 to 200,000 clones, 80% of which are singletons. The material sequenced was PBMCs or T cells enriched from blood (not recorded which). The receptor set was obtained from a man between 35 and 55 years old who had recovered from COVID-19.

The rearrangement uses TRBV15 and TRBJ1-6; D is unclear. V lost 8 bases and J lost 10, with 12 bases in between. Germline V gene data show CDR1 as LNHNV and CDR2 as YYDKDF (reference sequence). CDR3 length: 12 residues. The CDR3 DNA follows: TGTGCCACCGGCCCCGAGAGGTCACCCCTCCACTTT. It yields the protein CATGPERSPLHF. Full variable domain (missing parts from reference TRBV15 and TRBJ1-6): DAMVIQNPRYQVTQFGKPVTLSCSQTLNHNVMYWYQQKSSQAPKLLFHYYDKDFNNEADTPDNFQSRRPNTSFCFLDIRSPGLGDTAMYLCATGPERSPLHFGNGTRLTVT.

The V gene is TRBV3-1 (or the pseudogene TRBV3-2), the J gene TRBJ2-1; 15 bases are a match to TRBD2. Trimming at V came to 3 bases and at J to 12 bases, leaving 6 bases not matched to a gene. The CDR3 is 15 residues long. Germline-derived CDR1 and CDR2 are LGHDT and YNNKEL (reference sequence). In nucleotides, the CDR3 is TGTGCCAGCAGCCAGGGACTAGCGGGGGGCGGAGGGCAGTTCTTC. Translated: CASSQGLAGGGGQFF.

This clone occurred once. The CDR3 DNA reads as TGTGCCAGCAGCTCCCCGACAGGGGAGAATGAGCAGTTCTTC. Protein product: CASSSPTGENEQFF. The rearrangement uses TRBV5-4 and TRBJ2-1, with 8 bases lining up with TRBD1. Germline V gene data show CDR1 as SGHNT and CDR2 as YYREEE (reference sequence). Trimming took 3 bases from V and 7 from J; bases not matched to a gene: 6. The CDR3 is 14 amino acids. The full variable domain, in which reference TRBV5-4 and TRBJ2-1 provide the parts outside the CDR3, is ETGVTQSPTHLIKTRGQQVTLRCSSQSGHNTVSWYQQALGQGPQFIFQYYREEENGRGNFPPRFSGLQFPNYSSELNVNALELDDSALYLCASSSPTGENEQFFGPGTRLTVL.

The chain links TRBV5-1 to TRBJ1-2; D ambiguous. The CDR3 spans 14 residues. With 4 bases removed from V and 1 base from J, the gap between germline ends came to 11 bases. The germline V gene encodes CDR1 SGHRS and CDR2 YFSETQ. The CDR3 loop is CASSHGEYNYGYTF. CDR3 DNA sequence: TGCGCCAGCAGCCATGGAGAGTATAACTATGGCTACACCTTC. Full variable domain (outside the CDR3, taken from reference TRBV5-1 and TRBJ1-2): KAGVTQTPRYLIKTRGQQVTLSCSPISGHRSVSWYQQTPGQGLQFLFEYFSETQRNKGNFPGRFSGRQFSNSRSEMNVSTLELGDSALYLCASSHGEYNYGYTFGSGTRLTVV.

The gene calls are TRBV6-1 and TRBJ1-1; 7 bases map to TRBD1. Germline CDR1 reads MNHNS; CDR2 reads SASEGT. Trimming took 4 bases from V and 0 from J; bases not matched to a gene: 11. This CDR3 spans 17 amino acids. In DNA form, the CDR3 reads TGTGCCAGCAGTGGTACAGGGGCAGAACTGATGAACACTGAAGCTTTCTTT. Residues: CASSGTGAELMNTEAFF.

The table lists this clone with a few counts. The genes are TRBV5-1 and TRBJ2-1; the D gene is possibly TRBD2 (6 bases). There are 17 residues in the CDR3. CDR1 is SGHRS, CDR2 YFSETQ, per germline. V gave up 6 bases and J gave up 6 bases, with 25 bases separating them. Here the CDR3 DNA reads TGCGCCAGCAAGGTGGAAGTCCCGGGGACTTCCGGCAATGAGCAGTTCTTC. This gives the protein CASKVEVPGTSGNEQFF. Full variable domain (missing parts from reference TRBV5-1 and TRBJ2-1): KAGVTQTPRYLIKTRGQQVTLSCSPISGHRSVSWYQQTPGQGLQFLFEYFSETQRNKGNFPGRFSGRQFSNSRSEMNVSTLELGDSALYLCASKVEVPGTSGNEQFFGPGTRLTVL.

This clone showed up just a few times. The rearrangement joins TRBV11-2 to TRBJ2-1; TRBD1 aligns across 9 bases. This CDR3 spans 14 amino acids. CDR1 SGHAT and CDR2 FQNNGV come from the germline V gene. Losses at the gene ends were 3 bases for V and 8 bases for J; bases not matched to a gene: 5. The CDR3: CASSFPGQGYEQFF. As DNA, the CDR3 is TGTGCCAGCAGCTTCCCGGGACAGGGCTATGAGCAGTTCTTC. The full variable domain, its missing parts supplied by reference TRBV11-2 and TRBJ2-1, is EAGVAQSPRYKIIEKRQSVAFWCNPISGHATLYWYQQILGQGPKLLIQFQNNGVVDDSQLPKDRFSAERLKGVDSTLKIQPAKLEDSAVYLCASSFPGQGYEQFFGPGTRLTVL.

CDR3 residues: CASSLSSGGVTDTQYF. CDR3 nucleotide sequence: TGCGCCAGCAGCTTGTCTAGCGGGGGGGTGACAGATACGCAGTATTTT. The rearrangement uses TRBV5-1 and TRBJ2-3, with TRBD2 matching over 12 bases. CDR3 length: 16 residues. The V gene's germline CDR1 is SGHRS and CDR2 YFSETQ. With V trimmed by 1 base and J by 3 bases, 3 bases remained unmatched.

This clone was seen a handful of times. The V call is TRBV9, the J call TRBJ2-2, with D perhaps matching TRBD1 (6 bases). The CDR3 is 13 residues long. Per germline, CDR1 SGDLS and CDR2 YYNGEE. Trimming took off 7 bases at V and 6 bases at J, with 13 bases between the two ends. The CDR3 DNA reads TGTGCCAGCCGATCCCCAGGGGCCGGGGAGCTGTTTTTT. Amino acid sequence: CASRSPGAGELFF.

The chain recombines TRBV2 with TRBJ2-3, with 9 bases identical to TRBD1. From germline, CDR1 is SNHLY and CDR2 FYNNEI. Unmatched junction bases numbered 9, after V lost 6 bases and J lost 5 bases. This CDR3 spans 15 amino acids. The CDR3 protein is CASRAGTGNRDTQYF. The CDR3 DNA is TGTGCCAGCAGGGCAGGGACAGGGAATAGAGATACGCAGTATTTT.

The chain joins TRBV3-1 (or the pseudogene TRBV3-2) to TRBJ1-5; D possibly corresponds to TRBD1 (5 bases). Between the trimmed V and J ends, which lost 4 bases and 1 base, there was a span of 11 bases. The CDR3 sequence is 15 residues long. CDR1 and CDR2 from the germline V gene are LGHDT and YNNKEL (reference sequence). Written as DNA, the CDR3 is TGTGCCAGCAGCCCTTCAGGGAAGAGCAATCAGCCCCAGCATTTT. Amino acids: CASSPSGKSNQPQHF.

The count of this clone is one. The chain recombines TRBV30 with TRBJ2-7; 9 nucleotides line up with TRBD1. Germline trimming cut 0 bases from V and 3 bases from J; bases unmatched to any gene: 6. This CDR3 is built from 15 residues. The germline V gene encodes CDR1 GTSNPN and CDR2 SVGIG (reference sequence). This CDR3 is CAWSVGTGRGYEQYF. The CDR3 DNA follows: TGTGCCTGGAGTGTAGGGACAGGGAGGGGCTACGAGCAGTACTTC.

This sequence joins TRBV5-4 and TRBJ2-2; TRBD2 might be the D (5 bases). The CDR3 spans 14 residues. V lost 2 bases to trimming and J lost 5 bases, with 10 bases between them. CDR1 and CDR2 (germline): SGHNT, YYREEE (reference sequence). The CDR3 DNA reads as TGTGCCAGCAGCTTCCTCGGCGGGACCGGGGAGCTGTTTTTT. Its translation: CASSFLGGTGELFF. The entire variable domain, with the rest obtained from reference TRBV5-4 and TRBJ2-2, is as follows: ETGVTQSPTHLIKTRGQQVTLRCSSQSGHNTVSWYQQALGQGPQFIFQYYREEENGRGNFPPRFSGLQFPNYSSELNVNALELDDSALYLCASSFLGGTGELFFGEGSRLTVL.

The gene calls are TRBV19 and TRBJ2-2; maybe TRBD2 (5 bases). Germline V gene lookup returns CDR1 LNHDA and CDR2 SQIVND (reference sequence). This CDR3 has 16 residues. Trimming removed 5 bases at V and 6 bases at J, with 19 bases between. CDR3 in amino acids: CASSGRGSKEAGELFF. CDR3 nucleotide sequence: TGTGCCAGTAGTGGGCGAGGATCAAAGGAGGCCGGGGAGCTGTTTTTT.